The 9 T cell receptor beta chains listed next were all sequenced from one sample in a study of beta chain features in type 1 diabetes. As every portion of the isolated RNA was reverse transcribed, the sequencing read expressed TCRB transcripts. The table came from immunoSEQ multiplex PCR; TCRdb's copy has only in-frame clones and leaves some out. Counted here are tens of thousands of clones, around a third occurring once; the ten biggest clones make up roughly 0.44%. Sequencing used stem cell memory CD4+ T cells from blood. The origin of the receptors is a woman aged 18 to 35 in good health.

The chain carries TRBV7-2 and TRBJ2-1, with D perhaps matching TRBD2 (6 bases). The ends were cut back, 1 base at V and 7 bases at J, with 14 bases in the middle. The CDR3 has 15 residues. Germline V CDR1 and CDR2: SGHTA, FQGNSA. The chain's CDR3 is CASSLVAGRGNEQFF. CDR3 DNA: TGTGCCAGCAGCTTAGTGGCGGGGCGTGGGAATGAGCAGTTCTTC.

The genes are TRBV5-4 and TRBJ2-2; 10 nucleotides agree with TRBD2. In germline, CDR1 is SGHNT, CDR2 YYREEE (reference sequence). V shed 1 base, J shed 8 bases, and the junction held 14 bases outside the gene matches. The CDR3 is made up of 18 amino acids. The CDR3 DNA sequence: TGTGCCAGCAGCTTGATGATATTAGCGGGGGGCTCGGGAGGGGAGCTGTTTTTT. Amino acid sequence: CASSLMILAGGSGGELFF.

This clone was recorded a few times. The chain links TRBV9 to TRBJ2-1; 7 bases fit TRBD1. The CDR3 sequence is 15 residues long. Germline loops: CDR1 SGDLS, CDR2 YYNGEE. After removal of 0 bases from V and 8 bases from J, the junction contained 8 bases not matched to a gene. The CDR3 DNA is TGTGCCAGCAGCGTAGAGGGGGCCCGGATGGATGAGCAGTTCTTC. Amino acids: CASSVEGARMDEQFF.

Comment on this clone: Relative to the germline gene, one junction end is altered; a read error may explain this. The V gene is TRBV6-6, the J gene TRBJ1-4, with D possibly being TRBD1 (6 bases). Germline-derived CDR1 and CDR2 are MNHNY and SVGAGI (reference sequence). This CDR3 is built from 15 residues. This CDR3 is CASSWAGTTNEKLSF. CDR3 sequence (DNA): TGTGCCAGCAGTTGGGCAGGGACAACTAATGAAAAACTGTCTTTT.

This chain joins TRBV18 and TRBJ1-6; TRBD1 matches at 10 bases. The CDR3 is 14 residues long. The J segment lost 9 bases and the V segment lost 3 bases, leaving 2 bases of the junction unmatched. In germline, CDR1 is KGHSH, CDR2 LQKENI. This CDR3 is CASSPDRGSSPLHF. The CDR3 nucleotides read TGTGCCAGCTCACCGGACAGGGGGTCTTCACCCCTCCACTTT.

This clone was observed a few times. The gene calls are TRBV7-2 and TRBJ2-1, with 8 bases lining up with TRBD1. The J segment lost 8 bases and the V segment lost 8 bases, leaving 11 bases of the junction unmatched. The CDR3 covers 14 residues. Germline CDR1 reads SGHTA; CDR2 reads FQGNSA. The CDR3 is CASQTGTGDDEQFF. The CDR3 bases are TGTGCCAGCCAGACCGGGACAGGTGATGATGAGCAGTTCTTC.

As DNA, the CDR3 is TGTGCCAGCAGTTCTTCCATCTGGGCTAGCGGGAGAGGTAATCGAAAGGACAATGAGCAGTTCTTC. Its protein is CASSSSIWASGRGNRKDNEQFF. This chain joins TRBV27 and TRBJ2-1; 10 nucleotides line up with TRBD2. The CDR3 is 22 amino acids. Germline V lookup: CDR1 MNHEY, CDR2 SMNVEV (reference sequence). V trimming: 4 bases; J trimming: 5 bases; junction bases outside the gene matches: 26.

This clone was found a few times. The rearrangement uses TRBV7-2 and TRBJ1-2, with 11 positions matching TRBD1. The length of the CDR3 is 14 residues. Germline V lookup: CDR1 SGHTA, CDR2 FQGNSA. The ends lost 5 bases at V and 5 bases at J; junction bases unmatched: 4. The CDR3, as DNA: TGTGCCAGCAGCCCAGGGACAGGGGGTTATGGCTACACCTTC. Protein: CASSPGTGGYGYTF. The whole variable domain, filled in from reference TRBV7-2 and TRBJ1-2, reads GAGVSQSPSNKVTEKGKDVELRCDPISGHTALYWYRQSLGQGLEFLIYFQGNSAPDKSGLPSDRFSAERTGGSVSTLTIQRTQQEDSAVYLCASSPGTGGYGYTFGSGTRLTVV.

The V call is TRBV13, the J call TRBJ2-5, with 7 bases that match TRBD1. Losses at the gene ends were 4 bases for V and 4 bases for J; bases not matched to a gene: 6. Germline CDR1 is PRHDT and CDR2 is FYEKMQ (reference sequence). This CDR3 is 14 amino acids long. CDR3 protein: CASSSGQVGETQYF. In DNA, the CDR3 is TGTGCCAGCAGCTCCGGACAGGTGGGAGAGACCCAGTACTTC.